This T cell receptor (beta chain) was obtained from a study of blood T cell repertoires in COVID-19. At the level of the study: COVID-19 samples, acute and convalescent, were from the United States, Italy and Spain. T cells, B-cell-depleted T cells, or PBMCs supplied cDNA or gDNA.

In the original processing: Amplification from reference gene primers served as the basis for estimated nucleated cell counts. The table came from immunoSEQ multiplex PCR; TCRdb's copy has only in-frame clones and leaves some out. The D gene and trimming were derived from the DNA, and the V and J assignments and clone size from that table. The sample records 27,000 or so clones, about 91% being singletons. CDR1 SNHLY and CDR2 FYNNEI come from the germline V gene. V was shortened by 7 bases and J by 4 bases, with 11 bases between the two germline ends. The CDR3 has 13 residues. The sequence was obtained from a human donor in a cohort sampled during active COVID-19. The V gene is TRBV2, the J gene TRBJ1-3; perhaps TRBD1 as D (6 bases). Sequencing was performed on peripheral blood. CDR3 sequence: CASTGDTGNTIYF. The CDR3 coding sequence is TGTGCCAGCACCGGGGACACCGGAAACACCATATATTTT.